The clone carrying this T cell receptor (beta chain) was observed a single time. The V and J ends lost 4 bases and 0 bases, in that order; junction bases with no gene match: 8. This CDR3 has 17 amino acids. CDR1 SGHDT and CDR2 YYEEEE come from the germline V gene. The data were produced by immunoSEQ multiplex PCR, yet TCRdb's version contains in-frame clones alone and is incomplete. The sample holds tens of thousands of clones, 89% seen once. The sample originates from a study of T cell changes during pregnancy in multiple sclerosis. The chain recombines TRBV5-6 with TRBJ1-3, with 9 bases identical to TRBD1. This sequence was found in a female donor in good health, enrolled as a control in a pregnancy study. Sequences were derived from peripheral blood, sampled in the first trimester of pregnancy. In DNA form, the CDR3 reads TGTGCCAGCAGCCCCGGACAGGGGCTGAGCTCTGGAAACACCATATATTTT. Translated, it gives CASSPGQGLSSGNTIYF.